This T cell receptor (beta chain) was documented in a study of T cells in Graves' hyperthyroidism and ophthalmopathy. Study summary: Before treatment of any kind, peripheral blood was taken at initial diagnosis.

TCR beta CDR3 region amplification was performed from RNA transcripts. Researchers ran a first-round RT-PCR on the TCR CDR3 using the HTBI primer set. TCRdb reanalysed the multiplex PCR reads using MiXCR and keeps one entry per CDR3 protein. The sample has under 400,000 distinct CDR3 sequences, 18% seen once. The V and J ends lost 1 base and 7 bases respectively, with 14 bases between them. The CDR3 loop spans 16 amino acids. Germline-derived CDR1 and CDR2 are LGHDT and YNNKEL (reference sequence). Reasons for excluding patients were uncontrolled infection, other autoimmune disease, pregnancy or lactation.

This rearrangement joins TRBV3-1 to TRBJ1-6, with D maybe TRBD1 (5 bases). The TCR comes from a woman aged 45-65 years with Graves' hyperthyroidism. The material sequenced was blood. DNA for the CDR3: TGTGCCAGCAGCCAAGGCTGGGGGACTGGCAATTCACCCCTCCACTTT. Amino acid sequence: CASSQGWGTGNSPLHF.